This T cell receptor beta chain was sequenced for a study of PD-1 blockade in classical Hodgkin lymphoma. Notes on the study in general: Individuals who commenced nivolumab within less than 1 year of ASCT were excluded.

As regards this clone: Its antigen is not known.

TCRdb keeps only in-frame clones here, not all; method: immunoSEQ multiplex PCR. The sample consists of tens of thousands of clones, roughly 80% of them appearing once. CDR3 length: 15 residues. Trimming shortened V by 4 bases and J by 0 bases, and 10 bases separated the two germline ends. Germline loops: CDR1 SQVTM, CDR2 ANQGSEA. The time point: cycle 4 day 1 (C4D1), after 6 weeks of nivolumab. Relapse was seen in all patients after autologous stem cell transplantation, and brentuximab vedotin exposure was variable. The chain uses TRBV29-1 and TRBJ2-6; tentative D call: TRBD2 (5 bases). Specimen: peripheral blood mononuclear cells (PBMCs), collected before the fourth cycle of nivolumab. The TCR sequence derives from a human donor with classical Hodgkin lymphoma. The CDR3 protein is CSVGFEGSGANVLTF. In DNA form, the CDR3 reads TGCAGCGTTGGCTTCGAGGGCTCTGGGGCCAACGTCCTGACTTTC. Complete variable domain (other parts from reference TRBV29-1 and TRBJ2-6): SAVISQKPSRDICQRGTSLTIQCQVDSQVTMMFWYRQQPGQSLTLIATANQGSEATYESGFVIDKFPISRPNLTFSTLTVSNMSPEDSSIYLCSVGFEGSGANVLTFGAGSRLTVL.